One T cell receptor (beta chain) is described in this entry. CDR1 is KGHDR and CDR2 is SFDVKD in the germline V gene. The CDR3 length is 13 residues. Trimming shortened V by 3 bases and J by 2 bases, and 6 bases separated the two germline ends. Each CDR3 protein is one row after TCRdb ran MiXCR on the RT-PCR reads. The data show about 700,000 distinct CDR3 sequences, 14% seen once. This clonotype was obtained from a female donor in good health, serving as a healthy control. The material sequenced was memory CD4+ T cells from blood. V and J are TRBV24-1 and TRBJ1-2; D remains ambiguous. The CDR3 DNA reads TGTGCCACCAGTGATAGCATCAACTATGGCTACACCTTC. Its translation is CATSDSINYGYTF.